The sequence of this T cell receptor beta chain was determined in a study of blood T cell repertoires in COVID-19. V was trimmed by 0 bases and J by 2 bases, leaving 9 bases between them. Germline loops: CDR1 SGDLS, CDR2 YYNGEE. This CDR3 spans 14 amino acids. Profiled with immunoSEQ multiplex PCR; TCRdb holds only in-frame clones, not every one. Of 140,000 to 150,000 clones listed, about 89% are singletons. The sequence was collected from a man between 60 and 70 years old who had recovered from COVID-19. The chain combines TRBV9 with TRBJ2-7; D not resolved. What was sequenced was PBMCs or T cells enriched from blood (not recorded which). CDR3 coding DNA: TGTGCCAGCAGCGTAGATATATTTACCTACGAGCAGTACTTC. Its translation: CASSVDIFTYEQYF.